Described below is a single T cell receptor beta chain sequence and its context. Sequencing was performed with immunoSEQ multiplex PCR; in TCRdb, only in-frame clones are kept and a portion is missing. The sample shows some 150,000 clones, 80% to 90% of them seen only once. With 3 bases removed from V and 2 bases from J, the gap between germline ends came to 10 bases. The germline V gene encodes CDR1 LGHNA and CDR2 YSLEER. This CDR3 spans 14 amino acids. The sample belongs to a study of blood T cell repertoires in COVID-19. The material sequenced was peripheral blood. This chain connects TRBV4-3 to TRBJ1-2; possibly TRBD1 for D (6 bases). The TCR originated in a woman aged 55-75 years with active COVID-19. In DNA form, the CDR3 reads TGCGCCAGCAGCCAGTTCAGGGGCAACTATGGCTACACCTTC. Translating gives CASSQFRGNYGYTF.